Shown below are 25 T cell receptor beta chains from a single sample sequenced in a study of identical twins. TCRdb fed the 5' RACE reads into MiXCR, producing one record per CDR3 protein. Here the sample spans some 1,600,000 distinct CDR3 sequences, roughly 35% being singletons. Sequences were obtained from cord blood. All receptors come from a newborn girl in good health.

This clonotype was counted many times. V is TRBV28 and J is TRBJ2-3; D remains ambiguous. V shed 3 bases and J shed 2 bases, with 6 bases lying between them. Germline CDR1 MDHEN, CDR2 SYDVKM. This CDR3 is 13 amino acids long. CDR3 in amino acids: CASSLPPTDTQYF. In DNA form, the CDR3 reads TGTGCCAGCAGTTTGCCCCCCACAGATACGCAGTATTTT.

This chain connects TRBV11-2 to TRBJ2-3; no clear D gene. CDR1 is SGHAT, CDR2 FQNNGV, per germline. V was shortened by 1 base and J by 5 bases, with 10 bases between the two germline ends. CDR3 length: 14 residues. The CDR3 DNA reads as TGTGCCAGCAGCTTAGCAAAGTTAGTAGATACGCAGTATTTT. Its protein is CASSLAKLVDTQYF. The full variable domain, completed using reference TRBV11-2 and TRBJ2-3, is EAGVAQSPRYKIIEKRQSVAFWCNPISGHATLYWYQQILGQGPKLLIQFQNNGVVDDSQLPKDRFSAERLKGVDSTLKIQPAKLEDSAVYLCASSLAKLVDTQYFGPGTRLTVL.

This clonotype was seen a few times. The chain employs TRBV10-3 and TRBJ2-3; 14 positions agree with TRBD2. J was trimmed by 2 bases and V by 1 base; bases with no gene match: 8. The CDR3 spans 19 residues. Germline V gene lookup returns CDR1 ENHRY and CDR2 SYGVKD. Here the CDR3 reads CAISEFPGTSGGTTDTQYF. DNA of the CDR3: TGTGCCATCAGTGAGTTCCCCGGGACTAGCGGGGGTACCACAGATACGCAGTATTTT.

The V gene is TRBV12-3 or TRBV12-4, the J gene TRBJ2-1; the D gene could be TRBD1 or TRBD2 (5 bases each). This CDR3 is built from 14 residues. Trimming stripped 4 bases from V and 8 bases from J, with 15 bases between. The CDR3 protein is CASSSYVGTHEQFF. The CDR3 DNA is TGTGCCAGCAGTTCTTATGTCGGGACCCATGAGCAGTTCTTC.

The sample holds a few counts of this clonotype. The genes are TRBV29-1 and TRBJ2-7; D is perhaps TRBD1 (6 bases). V was cut by 4 bases and J by 0 bases, with 16 bases left in between. This CDR3 has 15 amino acids. Germline CDR1 reads SQVTM; CDR2 reads ANQGSEA. Here the CDR3 DNA reads TGCAGCGTTGCCTATGACAGGCCCTACTCCTACGAGCAGTACTTC. This codes for CSVAYDRPYSYEQYF.

CDR3 residues: CASSLPATGGVGNEQFF. The CDR3 DNA reads as TGCGCCAGCAGCTTGCCCGCGACGGGGGGCGTAGGAAATGAGCAGTTCTTC. The V and J genes are TRBV5-1 and TRBJ2-1; maybe TRBD2 (7 bases). Germline V gene lookup returns CDR1 SGHRS and CDR2 YFSETQ. Trimming took off 1 base at V and 7 bases at J, with 21 bases between the two ends. The CDR3 covers 17 residues. Drawing the rest from reference TRBV5-1 and TRBJ2-1, the complete variable domain is KAGVTQTPRYLIKTRGQQVTLSCSPISGHRSVSWYQQTPGQGLQFLFEYFSETQRNKGNFPGRFSGRQFSNSRSEMNVSTLELGDSALYLCASSLPATGGVGNEQFFGPGTRLTVL.

The genes are TRBV11-2 and TRBJ2-1; D gene unclear. V lost 2 bases, J lost 0 bases, and 14 bases lay in between. The CDR3 runs 17 residues. Germline assignment: CDR1 SGHAT and CDR2 FQNNGV. CDR3 nucleotides: TGTGCCAGCAGCTTACCCGCCGCCGCTAGCTCCTACAATGAGCAGTTCTTC. It codes for CASSLPAAASSYNEQFF.

To note about this clonotype: One end of the junction varies from germline; a read error may be responsible. The chain links TRBV27 to TRBJ1-5; 9 bases align to TRBD1. The CDR3 loop spans 15 amino acids. Germline CDR1 reads MNHEY; CDR2 reads SMNVEV (reference sequence). The CDR3 DNA sequence: TGTGCCAGCAAGGGACAGGGAGGTGGCAATCAGCCCCAGAATTTT. It specifies CASKGQGGGNQPQNF.

This clonotype was found a few times. The chain is built from TRBV12-5 and TRBJ2-3; TRBD2 matches 7 bases. Looked up from germline, CDR1 is LGHNT and CDR2 is FRNRAP. The CDR3 runs 13 residues. After removal of 2 bases from V and 4 bases from J, the junction contained 0 bases not matched to a gene. DNA for the CDR3: TGTGCTAGTGGTTTGACTAGCGCAGATACGCAGTATTTT. Translated: CASGLTSADTQYF. Combining the CDR3 with reference TRBV12-5 and TRBJ2-3 gives the whole variable domain DARVTQTPRHKVTEMGQEVTMRCQPILGHNTVFWYRQTMMQGLELLAYFRNRAPLDDSGMPKDRFSAEMPDATLATLKIQPSEPRDSAVYFCASGLTSADTQYFGPGTRLTVL.

CDR3 protein: CSAEPRDTNYGYTF. CDR3 coding DNA: TGCAGTGCCGAACCTCGGGACACCAACTATGGCTACACCTTC. This sequence joins TRBV20-1 and TRBJ1-2; possibly TRBD1 for D (6 bases). CDR1 is DFQATT, CDR2 SNEGSKA, per germline (reference sequence). V lost 6 bases and J 2 bases, leaving 16 bases between the germline ends. The CDR3 has 14 residues.

The chain is built from TRBV5-6 and TRBJ2-7; D is unresolved. This CDR3 has 17 amino acids. Germline loops: CDR1 SGHDT, CDR2 YYEEEE. The V gene lost 0 bases and the J gene lost 0 bases, with 16 bases spanning the gap. CDR3 coding DNA: TGTGCCAGCAGCTTGGGCCCAAGGTTGCGGAGCTCCTACGAGCAGTACTTC. It yields the protein CASSLGPRLRSSYEQYF. Filled out from reference TRBV5-6 and TRBJ2-7, the complete variable domain reads DAGVTQSPTHLIKTRGQQVTLRCSPKSGHDTVSWYQQALGQGPQFIFQYYEEEERQRGNFPDRFSGHQFPNYSSELNVNALLLGDSALYLCASSLGPRLRSSYEQYFGPGTRLTVT.

The V call is TRBV21-1, the J call TRBJ1-2; the table's D call TRBD1 went unverified against the DNA. TRBV21-1 is a pseudogene segment. The CDR3 consists of 15 residues. Here the CDR3 DNA reads TGTGCCAGCAGCAAAGCGGGAGGGGGAAACTATGGCTACACCTTC. Amino acid sequence: CASSKAGGGNYGYTF.

The table lists this clonotype with a few counts. The V gene is TRBV3-1, the J gene TRBJ1-2; D not certain. Trimming shortened V by 4 bases and J by 3 bases, and 18 bases separated the two germline ends. The CDR3 extends over 16 amino acids. Germline-derived CDR1 and CDR2 are LGHDT and YNNKEL (reference sequence). CDR3 in amino acids: CASSPYLSVTDYGYTF. CDR3 DNA: TGTGCCAGCAGCCCCTACCTCAGTGTAACGGACTATGGCTACACCTTC. Filled out from reference TRBV3-1 and TRBJ1-2, the complete variable domain reads DTAVSQTPKYLVTQMGNDKSIKCEQNLGHDTMYWYKQDSKKFLKIMFSYNNKELIINETVPNRFSPKSPDKAHLNLHINSLELGDSAVYFCASSPYLSVTDYGYTFGSGTRLTVV.

This chain uses TRBV7-2 with TRBJ2-5, with 9 bases fitting TRBD2. Germline CDR1 SGHTA, CDR2 FQGNSA. V shed 2 bases, J shed 2 bases, and the junction held 6 bases outside the gene matches. CDR3 length: 16 amino acids. The CDR3 loop is CASSLSQREAQETQYF. In DNA form, the CDR3 reads TGTGCCAGCAGCTTATCCCAGCGGGAGGCGCAAGAGACCCAGTACTTC.

The chain couples TRBV5-1 to TRBJ2-1; 8 bases map to TRBD2. The CDR3 consists of 15 residues. Looked up from germline, CDR1 is SGHRS and CDR2 is YFSETQ. The V segment lost 3 bases and the J segment 7 bases; nucleotides outside the gene matches: 9. The CDR3 DNA follows: TGCGCCAGCAGCTGGGTACGGGAGGGATTGAATGAGCAGTTCTTC. This gives the protein CASSWVREGLNEQFF.

CDR3 in amino acids: CASRTDSFLSTDTQYF. The CDR3 DNA is TGCGCCAGCAGGACCGACAGTTTCCTCAGCACAGATACGCAGTATTTT. V and J are TRBV5-1 and TRBJ2-3; D is perhaps TRBD1 (5 bases). This CDR3 contains 16 residues. Germline loops: CDR1 SGHRS, CDR2 YFSETQ. V shed 5 bases and J shed 0 bases, with 16 bases lying between them.

This clonotype has just a few counts. The chain combines TRBV29-1 with TRBJ2-3, with unresolved D. In germline, CDR1 is SQVTM, CDR2 ANQGSEA. Between the trimmed V and J ends, which lost 6 bases and 6 bases, there was a span of 19 bases. CDR3 length: 14 residues. CDR3 residues: CSVGWGYTTDTQYF. As DNA, the CDR3 is TGCAGCGTCGGGTGGGGTTACACAACGGATACGCAGTATTTT.

This CDR3 is CASSPGSSMNTEAFF. CDR3 nucleotides: TGTGCCAGCAGTCCAGGGAGTTCCATGAACACTGAAGCTTTCTTT. The chain uses TRBV27 and TRBJ1-1, with D possibly matching TRBD1 (5 bases). CDR1 and CDR2 (germline): MNHEY, SMNVEV (reference sequence). V was pared by 5 bases and J by 0 bases, with 13 bases between. The CDR3 covers 15 residues.

V usage is TRBV5-4 and J usage is TRBJ2-7, with 7 bases identical to TRBD2. CDR1 and CDR2 (germline): SGHNT, YYREEE (reference sequence). With V trimmed by 4 bases and J by 7 bases, 14 bases remained unmatched. The CDR3 spans 15 residues. The CDR3 reads CASSPAASGYNEQYF. CDR3 nucleotides: TGTGCCAGCAGCCCGGCGGCTAGCGGTTACAATGAGCAGTACTTC.

In its sample, this clonotype was seen a few times. The chain uses TRBV10-3 and TRBJ2-3; 14 bases agree with TRBD2. The CDR3 loop spans 16 amino acids. The V gene end was trimmed by 6 bases and the J gene end by 5 bases; junction bases not matched to a gene: 7. Per germline, CDR1 ENHRY and CDR2 SYGVKD. The CDR3 bases are TGTGCCATCAGGGGGACTAGCGGGAGTCGGCAAGATACGCAGTATTTT. Encoded protein: CAIRGTSGSRQDTQYF.

This clonotype was detected only a few times. The rearrangement joins TRBV5-5 to TRBJ1-1, with TRBD1 matching over 11 bases. CDR3 length equals 16 residues. The germline V gene has CDR1 SGHKS and CDR2 YYEKEE (reference sequence). Losses at the gene ends were 5 bases for V and 0 bases for J; bases not matched to a gene: 6. CDR3 bases: TGTGCCAGCAGGCATGGACAGGGGGCCTTGAACACTGAAGCTTTCTTT. This sequence encodes CASRHGQGALNTEAFF. The full variable domain, completed using reference TRBV5-5 and TRBJ1-1, is DAGVTQSPTHLIKTRGQQVTLRCSPISGHKSVSWYQQVLGQGPQFIFQYYEKEERGRGNFPDRFSARQFPNYSSELNVNALLLGDSALYLCASRHGQGALNTEAFFGQGTRLTVV.

This clonotype appeared a single time. This chain uses TRBV7-2 with TRBJ2-1; D might be TRBD2 (6 bases). This CDR3 comprises 13 residues. With 3 bases removed from V and 8 bases from J, the gap between germline ends came to 11 bases. CDR1 and CDR2 (germline): SGHTA, FQGNSA. CDR3 bases: TGTGCCAGCAGCTTGCGGGGCAACGATGAGCAGTTCTTC. Translation gives CASSLRGNDEQFF.

This rearrangement joins TRBV20-1 to TRBJ2-7; D might be TRBD1 or TRBD2, each matching 5 bases. The V gene lost 0 bases and the J gene lost 7 bases, with 19 bases spanning the gap. CDR1 is DFQATT and CDR2 is SNEGSKA in the germline V gene (reference sequence). This CDR3 is 15 amino acids long. CDR3: CSARDRDRSYNEQYF. Here the CDR3 DNA reads TGCAGTGCTAGAGATCGGGACCGCTCCTACAATGAGCAGTACTTC.

The rearrangement uses TRBV7-9 and TRBJ2-1, with TRBD2 as a possible D gene (6 bases). Germline lookup yields CDR1 SEHNR and CDR2 FQNEAQ (reference sequence). The V and J ends lost 1 base and 7 bases respectively, with 14 bases between them. The CDR3 runs to 15 residues. CDR3 coding DNA: TGTGCCAGCAGCTTAGTCGGGAGCAACGGGAATGAGCAGTTCTTC. Its protein product is CASSLVGSNGNEQFF. Full variable domain (missing parts from reference TRBV7-9 and TRBJ2-1): DTGVSQNPRHKITKRGQNVTFRCDPISEHNRLYWYRQTLGQGPEFLTYFQNEAQLEKSRLLSDRFSAERPKGSFSTLEIQRTEQGDSAMYLCASSLVGSNGNEQFFGPGTRLTVL.

DNA of the CDR3: TGTGCCAGCAGCCAAAGACAGGGTAGCTATGGCTACACCTTC. Amino acid sequence: CASSQRQGSYGYTF. The gene calls are TRBV4-2 and TRBJ1-2; 7 nucleotides match TRBD1. Germline values: CDR1 LGHNA, CDR2 YNFKEQ. This CDR3 spans 14 amino acids. The ends lost 2 bases at V and 4 bases at J; junction bases unmatched: 4.